These T cell receptor beta chains were read from a single sample in a study of shared clonotypes between healthy human individuals. The method was immunoSEQ multiplex PCR; TCRdb's version includes in-frame clones alone and lacks a portion of them. Among approximately 2.4 million clones, 90% to 97% were seen once, and the ten largest hold 0.1% to 0.15%. The sequenced sample consisted of naive CD4+ T cells sorted from blood. The source of these receptors is a man between 18 and 29 years old in good health. CDR3s include the opening cysteine and the closing phenylalanine or tryptophan. D genes are given only for firm matches. Clone size is not always given. Where it is, it says once, few, many or a class for expanded clones.

V gene: TRBV10-3
J gene: TRBJ2-7
D gene: -
clone size: -
CDR3 DNA: TGTGCCACCCGGACTGGCTCCTACGAGCAGTACTTC
CDR3 protein: CATRTGSYEQYF

V gene: TRBV7-8
J gene: TRBJ2-5
D gene: TRBD1
clone size: -
CDR3 DNA: TGTGCCAGCAGCTTAGCCCGACAGGGGCAAGAGACCCAGTACTTC
CDR3 protein: CASSLARQGQETQYF

V gene: TRBV29-1
J gene: TRBJ2-7
D gene: -
clone size: -
CDR3 DNA: TGCAGCGTTTATGGACAGACGTCCTCCTACGAGCAGTACTTC
CDR3 protein: CSVYGQTSSYEQYF

V gene: TRBV4-3
J gene: TRBJ2-7
D gene: -
clone size: once
CDR3 DNA: TGCGCCAGCAGCCAATGGACAGGAGGGTACGAGCAGTACTTC
CDR3 protein: CASSQWTGGYEQYF

V gene: TRBV5-1
J gene: TRBJ2-5
D gene: TRBD1
clone size: -
CDR3 DNA: TGCGCCAGCAGCTTACAGGGGGACGTAGAGACCCAGTACTTC
CDR3 protein: CASSLQGDVETQYF

V gene: TRBV5-4
J gene: TRBJ1-2
D gene: -
clone size: -
CDR3 DNA: TGTGCCAGCAGCTTGGCCTTGGGGCAGGGGTTGGGCTACACCTTC
CDR3 protein: CASSLALGQGLGYTF

V gene: TRBV5-4
J gene: TRBJ1-6
D gene: -
clone size: -
CDR3 DNA: TGTGCCAGCAGCACCGGAGGGGTTGCTAATTCACCCCTCCACTTT
CDR3 protein: CASSTGGVANSPLHF

V gene: TRBV13
J gene: TRBJ2-6
D gene: -
clone size: -
CDR3 DNA: TGTGCCAGCAGCTTGACTTCGAGAGGGGCCAACGTCCTGACTTTC
CDR3 protein: CASSLTSRGANVLTF

V gene: TRBV29-1
J gene: TRBJ2-7
D gene: -
clone size: -
CDR3 DNA: TGCAGCGTTGAGGCAGGGTACCACGAGCAGTACTTC
CDR3 protein: CSVEAGYHEQYF

V gene: TRBV18
J gene: TRBJ1-1
D gene: TRBD1
clone size: -
CDR3 DNA: TGTGCCAGCTCACCAAGACAGGGGGCTTTGAGCACTGAAGCTTTCTTT
CDR3 protein: CASSPRQGALSTEAFF

V gene: TRBV18
J gene: TRBJ1-5
D gene: -
clone size: -
CDR3 DNA: TGTGCCAGCTCACCCCTATATAGCAATCAGCCCCAGCATTTT
CDR3 protein: CASSPLYSNQPQHF

V gene: TRBV7-8
J gene: TRBJ1-2
D gene: -
clone size: few
CDR3 DNA: TGTGCCAGCAGCTTAGAGGGGACGGACTATGGCTACACCTTC
CDR3 protein: CASSLEGTDYGYTF

V gene: TRBV27
J gene: TRBJ1-1
D gene: -
clone size: once
CDR3 DNA: TGTGCCAGCAGTTTACAGGGGAGTACTGAAGCTTTCTTT
CDR3 protein: CASSLQGSTEAFF

V gene: TRBV5-6
J gene: TRBJ1-4
D gene: TRBD1
clone size: -
CDR3 DNA: TGTGCCAGCAGCTTGCGACAGGGGAGTGAAAAACTGTTTTTT
CDR3 protein: CASSLRQGSEKLFF

V gene: TRBV5-6
J gene: TRBJ1-5
D gene: -
clone size: -
CDR3 DNA: TGTGCCAGCAGCTTGGCGGCAGGGGCCGGCAATCAGCCCCAGCATTTT
CDR3 protein: CASSLAAGAGNQPQHF

V gene: TRBV6-5
J gene: TRBJ2-7
D gene: -
clone size: -
CDR3 DNA: TGTGCCAGCAGTAACCGGGTCCCCTACGAGCAGTACTTC
CDR3 protein: CASSNRVPYEQYF

V gene: TRBV6-5
J gene: TRBJ2-7
D gene: TRBD1
clone size: -
CDR3 DNA: TGTGCCAGCAGTCGAAGGACAGGGAGCTCCTACGAGCAGTACTTC
CDR3 protein: CASSRRTGSSYEQYF

V gene: TRBV11-2
J gene: TRBJ2-1
D gene: TRBD2
clone size: -
CDR3 DNA: TGTGCCAGCAGCTTGGCATCGGGGGGCAATGAGCAGTTCTTC
CDR3 protein: CASSLASGGNEQFF

V gene: TRBV28
J gene: TRBJ1-4
D gene: -
clone size: -
CDR3 DNA: TGTGCCAGCAGTTTTCCCAGCAATGGGGAAAAACTGTTTTTT
CDR3 protein: CASSFPSNGEKLFF

V gene: TRBV5-1
J gene: TRBJ2-3
D gene: -
clone size: -
CDR3 DNA: TGCGCCAGCAGCTACGGACAGGGAGGGACAGATACGCAGTATTTT
CDR3 protein: CASSYGQGGTDTQYF

V gene: TRBV30
J gene: TRBJ1-4
D gene: -
clone size: -
CDR3 DNA: TGTGCCTGGAGTGAGTCAGGGAAAAATGAAAAACTGTTTTTT
CDR3 protein: CAWSESGKNEKLFF

V gene: TRBV7-3
J gene: TRBJ1-6
D gene: TRBD1
clone size: -
CDR3 DNA: TGTGCCAGCAGCTTGACAGGGTCTAATTCACCCCTCCACTTT
CDR3 protein: CASSLTGSNSPLHF

V gene: TRBV2
J gene: TRBJ2-5
D gene: -
clone size: -
CDR3 DNA: TGTGCCAGCAGTGAAGGTGGGGGGCCCGAAGAGACCCAGTACTTC
CDR3 protein: CASSEGGGPEETQYF

V gene: TRBV7-9
J gene: TRBJ1-3
D gene: -
clone size: -
CDR3 DNA: TGTGCCAGCAGCTTAGTGGGGAATTCTGGAAACACCATATATTTT
CDR3 protein: CASSLVGNSGNTIYF